The 20 T cell receptor beta chains below all came from one sample that was sequenced in a study of cytomegalovirus exposure and HLA in healthy donors. The PCR used 60 Vbeta and 13 Jbeta primers. Sequencing was performed with immunoSEQ multiplex PCR; in TCRdb, only in-frame clones are kept and a portion is missing. The profile shows about 110,000 clones, around 74% of them singletons. Sequenced material: PBMCs. Receptors were obtained from a man aged 25-45 years in good health and CMV-seropositive.

The J gene is TRBJ1-2, the V gene TRBV11-2; 7 bases are shared with TRBD1. Trimming took 5 bases from V and 8 from J; bases not matched to a gene: 11. The CDR3 contains 14 residues. The germline CDR1 and CDR2 sequences are SGHAT and FQNNGV. CDR3 protein: CASSPRTGHSGYTF. CDR3 in DNA: TGTGCCAGCAGCCCCAGGACAGGCCACTCCGGCTACACCTTC.

CDR3 sequence (DNA): TGTGCCAGCAGTGAATGGGGGGTGGGGGAAAAACTGTTTTTT. Encoded protein: CASSEWGVGEKLFF. The rearrangement uses TRBV6-1 and TRBJ1-4; TRBD1 is a possible D gene (5 bases). V shed 2 bases and J shed 8 bases, with 12 bases lying between them. Germline V lookup: CDR1 MNHNS, CDR2 SASEGT. The CDR3 extends over 14 amino acids.

The rearrangement joins TRBV19 to TRBJ1-2; no clear D gene. The CDR3 consists of 17 residues. Germline V gene lookup returns CDR1 LNHDA and CDR2 SQIVND (reference sequence). Trimming pared 2 bases from V and 3 bases from J, leaving 19 bases between. This CDR3 is CASSISAPRARDYGYTF. In DNA, the CDR3 is TGTGCCAGTAGTATATCCGCTCCGCGGGCGAGGGACTATGGCTACACCTTC.

The chain combines TRBV19 with TRBJ2-1, with TRBD2 matching 7 bases. CDR1 and CDR2 from the germline V gene are LNHDA and SQIVND (reference sequence). J was trimmed by 6 bases and V by 5 bases; bases with no gene match: 4. The CDR3 totals 13 residues. The CDR3 loop is CASSSWGGNEQFF. CDR3 in DNA: TGTGCCAGTAGTTCCTGGGGGGGCAATGAGCAGTTCTTC.

This clone was picked up a small number of times. The V gene is TRBV7-9, the J gene TRBJ1-6; D remains unclear. The V gene lost 5 bases and the J gene lost 9 bases, with 11 bases spanning the gap. Germline V gene sequence: CDR1 SEHNR, CDR2 FQNEAQ (reference sequence). The CDR3 runs to 13 residues. CDR3 loop: CASSQREGSPLHF. Written as DNA, the CDR3 is TGTGCCAGCAGCCAGAGGGAAGGTTCACCCCTCCACTTT.

The chain is built from TRBV5-1 and TRBJ1-1; TRBD1 aligns across 7 bases. Germline V gene lookup returns CDR1 SGHRS and CDR2 YFSETQ. The CDR3 spans 14 residues. J gave up 1 base and V 7 bases, and 7 bases lay outside the gene matches. The CDR3 loop reads CASGRGERNTEAFF. The CDR3, as DNA: TGCGCCAGCGGCAGGGGGGAGAGGAACACTGAAGCTTTCTTT.

Here the CDR3 DNA reads TGCGCCAGCAGCCAAGATCAGGGGATGGGAGCTTTCTTT. It translates to CASSQDQGMGAFF. The genes are TRBV4-1 and TRBJ1-1, with a tentative D call TRBD1 (6 bases). This CDR3 comprises 13 residues. The germline V gene has CDR1 MGHRA and CDR2 YSYEKL. Between the trimmed V and J ends, which lost 0 bases and 10 bases, there was a span of 12 bases.

The chain links TRBV5-1 to TRBJ1-5; 9 nucleotides align to TRBD1. V shed 6 bases and J 3 bases; nucleotides not matched to a gene: 7. Germline lookup yields CDR1 SGHRS and CDR2 YFSETQ. The CDR3 loop spans 15 amino acids. DNA for the CDR3: TGCGCCAGCACCGAGACAGGGGGTGACAATCAGCCCCAGCATTTT. Translating it yields CASTETGGDNQPQHF.

This chain links TRBV6-5 with TRBJ2-1; D is perhaps TRBD1 (6 bases). V lost 2 bases to trimming and J lost 7 bases, with 15 bases between them. Germline CDR1 MNHEY, CDR2 SVGAGI. The CDR3 length is 15 residues. CDR3 bases: TGTGCCAGCAGTTACGGGCAGGGGTCCTCAAATGAGCAGTTCTTC. The encoded protein is CASSYGQGSSNEQFF.

The chain has TRBV2 and TRBJ2-2, with D uncertain. The CDR3 length is 13 residues. The V end was cut by 5 bases, the J end by 6 bases, with 10 bases between. Germline values: CDR1 SNHLY, CDR2 FYNNEI. In DNA, the CDR3 is TGTGCCAGCAGTTCCGGGTTCGCCGGGGAGCTGTTTTTT. It codes for CASSSGFAGELFF.

The chain links TRBV7-5 to TRBJ1-2; the D call of TRBD1 is as the table states it, not checked on the DNA. TRBV7-5 is a pseudogene locus. The CDR3 contains 14 residues. The CDR3 reads CARSLLARGHGYTF. The CDR3 nucleotides are TGTGCCAGAAGCTTATTAGCCAGGGGGCATGGCTACACCTTC.

CDR3 bases: TGCGCCAGCAGCCCTTCCCCTCCAGATACGCAGTATTTT. Protein product: CASSPSPPDTQYF. The genes are TRBV5-1 and TRBJ2-3, with D hard to call. Germline V gene lookup returns CDR1 SGHRS and CDR2 YFSETQ. V lost 4 bases and J lost 4, with 10 bases in between. There are 13 residues in the CDR3.

V and J are TRBV11-2 and TRBJ2-3, with TRBD2 matching over 14 bases. This CDR3 comprises 17 residues. CDR1 SGHAT and CDR2 FQNNGV come from the germline V gene. V was clipped by 5 bases and J by 3 bases; unmatched bases: 7. CDR3 region: CASSDGLAGGRTDTQYF. CDR3 in DNA: TGTGCCAGCAGCGATGGACTAGCGGGGGGTAGGACAGATACGCAGTATTTT. The full variable domain, rest sourced from reference TRBV11-2 and TRBJ2-3, is EAGVAQSPRYKIIEKRQSVAFWCNPISGHATLYWYQQILGQGPKLLIQFQNNGVVDDSQLPKDRFSAERLKGVDSTLKIQPAKLEDSAVYLCASSDGLAGGRTDTQYFGPGTRLTVL.

On this clone: Mismatch with germline at one junction end may stem from a read error. The V and J genes are TRBV28 and TRBJ2-1; D is possibly TRBD1 (5 bases). From germline, CDR1 is MDHEN and CDR2 SYDVKM. The CDR3 is 14 amino acids. This CDR3 reads CASSPPQGQNIGVF. CDR3 in DNA: TGTGCCAGCAGTCCCCCTCAGGGTCAAAACATAGGGGTCTTC.

This chain links TRBV19 with TRBJ1-1; D call uncertain. Between the trimmed V and J ends, which lost 1 base and 7 bases, there was a span of 16 bases. CDR3 length: 15 amino acids. From germline, CDR1 is LNHDA and CDR2 SQIVND (reference sequence). The CDR3 coding sequence is TGTGCCAGTAGTATAGCCCACACGGCGGCAGTTGAAGCTTTCTTT. Encoded protein: CASSIAHTAAVEAFF.

Comment on this clone: The junction and the germline gene differ at one end; a read error may be behind it. The chain has TRBV9 and TRBJ1-2; D perhaps matches TRBD1 (6 bases). The germline gives CDR1 SGDLS, CDR2 YYNGEE. This CDR3 comprises 12 residues. The CDR3 DNA is TGTGCCAGCAGCGGAGGGGGGGCAGGGATTTTTTTC. Its translation: CASSGGGAGIFF.

This chain connects TRBV19 to TRBJ2-1, with 7 positions matching TRBD2. V lost 3 bases, J lost 4 bases, and 9 bases stayed unmatched. This CDR3 region has 16 residues. Germline V CDR1 and CDR2: LNHDA, SQIVND (reference sequence). The CDR3 nucleotides are TGTGCCAGTAGTATGTGGGTAGCGGGCACATACAATGAGCAGTTCTTC. Translating gives CASSMWVAGTYNEQFF.

As for this clone: This CDR3 is also generated by other DNA sequences in the sample. This sequence joins TRBV7-9 and TRBJ1-1; tentative D call: TRBD1 (5 bases). This CDR3 is built from 14 residues. Germline V CDR1 and CDR2: SEHNR, FQNEAQ (reference sequence). Deletions cut 2 bases from V and 4 bases from J, with 11 bases between. The CDR3 region has the DNA TGTGCCAGCAGCTTAATGGGGCGGGGCACTGAAGCTTTCTTT. It translates to CASSLMGRGTEAFF.

The chain joins TRBV7-8 to TRBJ1-6; the D gene is possibly TRBD1 (5 bases). CDR1 and CDR2 from the germline V gene are SGHVS and FQNEAQ. The CDR3 totals 15 residues. Trimming removed 5 bases at V and 10 bases at J, with 18 bases between. CDR3: CASSLTTAPKSPLHF. The CDR3 DNA sequence: TGTGCCAGCAGCCTGACGACAGCTCCGAAGTCACCCCTCCACTTT.

Here the CDR3 reads CASSLAAGSGYEQYF. CDR3 sequence (DNA): TGTGCCAGCAGCTTAGCCGCGGGCAGTGGGTACGAGCAGTACTTC. J is TRBJ2-7 and V is TRBV11-2, with a possible D match to TRBD2 (5 bases). The CDR3 totals 15 residues. Germline CDR1 is SGHAT and CDR2 is FQNNGV. V was cut by 1 base and J by 4 bases, with 14 bases left in between.